The T cell receptor (beta chain) under discussion was sequenced for a study of blood T cells in healthy people across ages. Study conclusions and caveats: Long-lived donors carried more naive CD4+ cells and greater diversity than aged donors.

Samples had at least 6.5 million PBMCs isolated from them. The CDR3 runs 15 residues. Germline values: CDR1 MNHEY, CDR2 SMNVEV (reference sequence). Trimming took off 5 bases at V and 4 bases at J, with 15 bases between the two ends. Alongside a J-beta primer mix, a sample-barcoded 5' primer served in a second PCR lasting about 6 to 12 cycles. MiXCR was run by TCRdb on the 5' RACE reads, yielding one entry per CDR3 protein. This sample carries roughly 800,000 distinct CDR3 sequences, approximately 25% of them seen once, and the ten largest clones take under 10%. Turning to this clonotype: The antigen is undetermined.

These data also featured in a second study, about T cells of mothers and their children. Per that study: Each child contributed approximately 3 million TCR beta CDR3 reads, while each mother contributed over 9 million. No clone of persistent microchimeric T cells was detected.

V is TRBV27 and J is TRBJ1-3; TRBD1 might be the D (5 bases). The receptor was derived from a boy between 10 and 17 years old in good health. Sequencing was carried out using blood. CDR3 DNA sequence: TGTGCCAGCAGTCTAGGGGCCCCGGAGGGAAACACCATATATTTT. Amino acid sequence: CASSLGAPEGNTIYF.